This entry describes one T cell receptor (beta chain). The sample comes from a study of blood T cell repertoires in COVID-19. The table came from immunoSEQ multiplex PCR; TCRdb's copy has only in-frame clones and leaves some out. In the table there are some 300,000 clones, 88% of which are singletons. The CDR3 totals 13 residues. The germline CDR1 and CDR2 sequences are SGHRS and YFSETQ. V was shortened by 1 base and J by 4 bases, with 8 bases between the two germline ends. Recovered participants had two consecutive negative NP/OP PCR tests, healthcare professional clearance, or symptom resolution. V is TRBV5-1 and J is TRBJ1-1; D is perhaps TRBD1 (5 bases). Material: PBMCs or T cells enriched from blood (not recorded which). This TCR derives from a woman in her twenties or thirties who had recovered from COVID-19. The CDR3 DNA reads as TGCGCCAGCAGCTTGCAGGGAGGCACTGAAGCTTTCTTT. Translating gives CASSLQGGTEAFF.